This T cell receptor (beta chain) was found in a study of T cell responses to AZD1222 COVID-19 vaccine. In regard to this clone: Its antigen remains unknown. One end of the junction is discordant with germline, which a read error may explain.

Germline V gene lookup returns CDR1 LNHDA and CDR2 SQIVND (reference sequence). This CDR3 has 14 amino acids. General observations from the study: The donors showed a predominance of white British ancestry and of females, with possible underestimation of clonal diversity.

Generated by immunoSEQ multiplex PCR, the TCRdb table keeps only in-frame clones and is missing some. The sample records around 130,000 clones, about 90% being singletons. The V and J genes are TRBV19 and TRBJ1-4; TRBD1 might be the D (6 bases). Source: peripheral blood, taken on day 0 of AZD1222 vaccination. The origin of this receptor is an adult in good health. The CDR3 DNA reads as TGTGCGAGTAAAGGGGGTAACGCGAATGAAAAACTGTTTTTT. Residues: CASKGGNANEKLFF. The full variable domain, completed using reference TRBV19 and TRBJ1-4, is DGGITQSPKYLFRKEGQNVTLSCEQNLNHDAMYWYRQDPGQGLRLIYYSQIVNDFQKGDIAEGYSVSREKKESFPLTVTSAQKNPTAFYLCASKGGNANEKLFFGSGTQLSVL.